The present T cell receptor (beta chain) was sequenced within a study of blood T cells in healthy people across ages. Then a second PCR, running about 6 to 11 cycles, was carried out with a sample-barcoded 5' primer and a J-beta primer mix. All cDNA molecules were each tagged by a template-switch adaptor with 12 random nucleotides. TCRdb independently ran MiXCR on the 5' RACE reads; one entry per CDR3 protein. Of over 1,500,000 distinct CDR3 sequences in the sample, roughly two fifths were seen once. CDR1 is DFQATT and CDR2 is SNEGSKA in the germline V gene (reference sequence). The CDR3 loop spans 13 amino acids. This clonotype was recorded a few times.

The rearrangement joins TRBV20-1 to TRBJ2-4, with D possibly TRBD2 on 6 matching bases. The DNA end is a closer match to TRBJ2-5, so the J assignment may be wrong. This TCR was recovered from a human donor in good health. Sequencing was carried out using blood. The CDR3 here is CSARADGGETQYF. In DNA, the CDR3 is TGCAGTGCTAGAGCCGACGGGGGAGAGACCCAGTACTTC.